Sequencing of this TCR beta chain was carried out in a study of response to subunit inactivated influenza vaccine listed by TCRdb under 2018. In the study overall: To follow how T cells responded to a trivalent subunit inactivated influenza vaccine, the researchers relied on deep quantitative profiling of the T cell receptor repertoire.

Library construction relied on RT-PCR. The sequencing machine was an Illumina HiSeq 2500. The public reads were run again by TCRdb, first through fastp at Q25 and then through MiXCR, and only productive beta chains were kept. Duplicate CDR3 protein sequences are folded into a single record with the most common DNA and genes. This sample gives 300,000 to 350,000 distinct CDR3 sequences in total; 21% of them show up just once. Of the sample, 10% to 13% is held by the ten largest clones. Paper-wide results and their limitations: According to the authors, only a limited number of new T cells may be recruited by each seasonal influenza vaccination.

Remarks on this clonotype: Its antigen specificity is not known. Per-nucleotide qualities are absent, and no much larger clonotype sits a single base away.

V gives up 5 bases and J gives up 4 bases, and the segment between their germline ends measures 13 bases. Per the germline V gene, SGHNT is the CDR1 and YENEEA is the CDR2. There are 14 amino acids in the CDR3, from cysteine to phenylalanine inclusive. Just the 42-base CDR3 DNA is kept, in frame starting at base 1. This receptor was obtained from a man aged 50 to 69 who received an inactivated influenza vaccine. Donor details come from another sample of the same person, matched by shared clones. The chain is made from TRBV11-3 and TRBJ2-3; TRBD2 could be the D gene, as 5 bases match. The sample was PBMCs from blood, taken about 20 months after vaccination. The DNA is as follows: TGTGCCAGCAGCCAGACGTCGCGGGCAGATACGCAGTATTTT. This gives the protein CASSQTSRADTQYF.